This T cell receptor beta chain appears in the sequencing data of a study of neoadjuvant anti-PD-1 for oral cavity cancer. Regarding the study as a whole: Post-treatment tumors with larger preexisting clones showed more shrinkage. With a few patients per group, TCR findings need larger cohorts.

Regarding this clone: What it recognizes is unknown.

Clones were read by immunoSEQ multiplex PCR, and TCRdb kept only the in-frame ones, dropping some. Of about 14,000 clones in the sample, around 36% are singletons; the top ten hold roughly two fifths. As to time point: after neoadjuvant nivolumab, at surgical resection. Cohort: HPV-negative, locally advanced oral cavity squamous cell carcinoma patients. Germline lookup yields CDR1 SGHRS and CDR2 YFSETQ. With V trimmed by 6 bases and J by 5 bases, 19 bases remained unmatched. The CDR3 totals 17 residues. The chain links TRBV5-1 to TRBJ1-1; 7 bases are shared with TRBD1. Sequencing was performed on tumor tissue, taken after nivolumab (anti-PD-1) treatment. The receptor's source is a person aged 35 to 85 with oral cavity squamous cell carcinoma. The CDR3 region has the DNA TGCGCCAGCAAGACGCCTAGGACAGGTCGGATTCATACTGAAGCTTTCTTT. It encodes CASKTPRTGRIHTEAFF. Looking up the rest from reference TRBV5-1 and TRBJ1-1 gives the full variable domain: KAGVTQTPRYLIKTRGQQVTLSCSPISGHRSVSWYQQTPGQGLQFLFEYFSETQRNKGNFPGRFSGRQFSNSRSEMNVSTLELGDSALYLCASKTPRTGRIHTEAFFGQGTRLTVV.